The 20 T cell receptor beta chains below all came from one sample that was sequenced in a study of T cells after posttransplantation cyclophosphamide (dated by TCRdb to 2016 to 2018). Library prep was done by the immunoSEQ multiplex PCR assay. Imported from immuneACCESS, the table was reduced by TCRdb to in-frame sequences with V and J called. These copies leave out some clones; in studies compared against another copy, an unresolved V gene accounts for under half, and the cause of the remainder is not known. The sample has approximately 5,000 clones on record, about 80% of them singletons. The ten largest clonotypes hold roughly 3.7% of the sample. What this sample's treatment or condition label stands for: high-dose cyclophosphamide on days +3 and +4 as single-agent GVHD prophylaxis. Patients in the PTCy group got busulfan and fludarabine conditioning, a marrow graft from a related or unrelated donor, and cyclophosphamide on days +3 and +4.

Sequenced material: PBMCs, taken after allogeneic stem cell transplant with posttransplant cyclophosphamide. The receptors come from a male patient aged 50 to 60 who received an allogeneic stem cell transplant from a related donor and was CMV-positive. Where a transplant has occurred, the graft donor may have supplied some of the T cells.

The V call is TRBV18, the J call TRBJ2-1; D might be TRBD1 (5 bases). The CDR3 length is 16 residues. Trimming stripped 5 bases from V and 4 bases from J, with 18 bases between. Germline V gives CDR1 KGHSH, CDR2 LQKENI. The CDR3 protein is CASSENVPTGYNEQFF. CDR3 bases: TGTGCCAGCTCAGAAAATGTCCCCACAGGTTACAATGAGCAGTTCTTC.

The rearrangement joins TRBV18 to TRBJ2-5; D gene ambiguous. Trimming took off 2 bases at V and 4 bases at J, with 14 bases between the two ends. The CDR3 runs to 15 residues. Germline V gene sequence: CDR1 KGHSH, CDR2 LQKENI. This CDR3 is CASSPSTSALETQYF. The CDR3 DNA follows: TGTGCCAGCTCACCATCGACATCAGCCTTAGAGACCCAGTACTTC.

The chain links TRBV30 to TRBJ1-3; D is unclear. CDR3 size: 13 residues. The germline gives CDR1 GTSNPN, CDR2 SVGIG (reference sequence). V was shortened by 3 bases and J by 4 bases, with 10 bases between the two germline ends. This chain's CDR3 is CAWSQLAGNTIYF. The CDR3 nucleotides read TGTGCCTGGAGCCAGCTAGCAGGAAACACCATATATTTT.

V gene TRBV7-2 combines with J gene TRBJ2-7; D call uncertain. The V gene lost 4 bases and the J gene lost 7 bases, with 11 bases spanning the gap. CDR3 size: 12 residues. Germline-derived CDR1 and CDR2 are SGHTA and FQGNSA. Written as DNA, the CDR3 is TGTGCCAGCAGCTCACCCCACGGTGAGCAGTACTTC. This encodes CASSSPHGEQYF.

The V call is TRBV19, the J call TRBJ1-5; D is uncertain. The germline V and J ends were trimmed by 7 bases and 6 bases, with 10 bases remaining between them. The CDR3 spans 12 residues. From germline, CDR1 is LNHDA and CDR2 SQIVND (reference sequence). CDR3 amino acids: CASKGRGQPQHF. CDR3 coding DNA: TGTGCCAGTAAAGGGAGAGGTCAGCCCCAGCATTTT. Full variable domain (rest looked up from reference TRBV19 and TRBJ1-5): DGGITQSPKYLFRKEGQNVTLSCEQNLNHDAMYWYRQDPGQGLRLIYYSQIVNDFQKGDIAEGYSVSREKKESFPLTVTSAQKNPTAFYLCASKGRGQPQHFGDGTRLSIL.

CDR3 DNA sequence: TGTGCCAGCAGCTTACCAGGACAGGGTAACACTGAAGCTTTCTTT. This translates into CASSLPGQGNTEAFF. The J gene is TRBJ1-1, the V gene TRBV7-6, with TRBD1 matching 8 bases. Germline values: CDR1 SGHVS, CDR2 FNYEAQ. The CDR3 is 15 residues long. The trim removed 2 bases at V and 2 bases at J, leaving 4 bases unmatched.

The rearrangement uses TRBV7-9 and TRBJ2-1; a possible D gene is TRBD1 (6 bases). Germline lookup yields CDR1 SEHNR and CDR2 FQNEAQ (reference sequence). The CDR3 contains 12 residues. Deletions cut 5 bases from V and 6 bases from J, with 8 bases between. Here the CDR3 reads CASSRGGNEQFF. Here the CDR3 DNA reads TGTGCCAGCAGCCGAGGGGGCAATGAGCAGTTCTTC.

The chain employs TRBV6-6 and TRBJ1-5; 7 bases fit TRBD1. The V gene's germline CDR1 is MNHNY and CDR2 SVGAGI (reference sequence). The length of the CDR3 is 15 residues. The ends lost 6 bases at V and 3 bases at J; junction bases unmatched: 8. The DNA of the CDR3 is TGTGCCAGCAGCCCCGGACAGGTACACAATCAGCCCCAGCATTTT. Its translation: CASSPGQVHNQPQHF.

CDR3 sequence: CASSLVLAGELFF. CDR3 DNA sequence: TGTGCCAGCAGCTTAGTCCTAGCCGGGGAGCTGTTTTTT. The J gene is TRBJ2-2, the V gene TRBV7-8; no clear D. Germline V gene data show CDR1 as SGHVS and CDR2 as FQNEAQ. This CDR3 contains 13 residues. V was clipped by 1 base and J by 6 bases, with 6 bases between them.

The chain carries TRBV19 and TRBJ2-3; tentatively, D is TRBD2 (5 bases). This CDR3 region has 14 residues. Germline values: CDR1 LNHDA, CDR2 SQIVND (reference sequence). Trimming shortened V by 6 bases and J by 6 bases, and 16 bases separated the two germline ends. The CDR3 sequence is CASRWTHKTDTQYF. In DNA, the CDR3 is TGTGCCAGTAGGTGGACTCACAAAACGGATACGCAGTATTTT.

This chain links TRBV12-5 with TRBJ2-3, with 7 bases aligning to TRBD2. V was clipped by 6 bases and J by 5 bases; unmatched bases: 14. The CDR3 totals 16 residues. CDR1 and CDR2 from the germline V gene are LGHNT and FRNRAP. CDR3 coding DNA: TGTGCTAGTGGCTACGGAGCGGGAACCCCGGAAGATACGCAGTATTTT. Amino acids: CASGYGAGTPEDTQYF.

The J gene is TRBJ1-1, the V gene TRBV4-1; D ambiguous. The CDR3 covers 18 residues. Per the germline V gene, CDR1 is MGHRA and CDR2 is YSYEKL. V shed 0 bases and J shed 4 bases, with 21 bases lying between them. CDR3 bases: TGCGCCAGCAGCCAAGATCGGTTATCGAGGATTGCCATCACTGAAGCTTTCTTT. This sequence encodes CASSQDRLSRIAITEAFF.

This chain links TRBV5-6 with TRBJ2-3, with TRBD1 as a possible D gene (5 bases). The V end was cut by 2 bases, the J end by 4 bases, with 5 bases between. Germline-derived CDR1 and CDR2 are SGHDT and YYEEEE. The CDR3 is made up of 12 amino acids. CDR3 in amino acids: CASSLGADTQYF. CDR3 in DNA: TGTGCCAGCAGCTTAGGGGCAGATACGCAGTATTTT.

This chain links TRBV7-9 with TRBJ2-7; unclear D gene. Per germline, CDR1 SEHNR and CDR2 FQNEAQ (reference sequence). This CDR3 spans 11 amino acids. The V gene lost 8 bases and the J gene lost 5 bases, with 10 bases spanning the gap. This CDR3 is CASGIADEQYF. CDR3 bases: TGTGCCAGCGGTATTGCGGACGAGCAGTACTTC.

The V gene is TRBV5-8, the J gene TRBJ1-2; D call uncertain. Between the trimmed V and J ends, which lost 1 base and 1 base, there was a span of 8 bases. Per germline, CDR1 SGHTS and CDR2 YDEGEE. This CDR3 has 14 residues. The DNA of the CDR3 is TGTGCCAGCAGCTTGTACAGTTATAACTATGGCTACACCTTC. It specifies CASSLYSYNYGYTF.

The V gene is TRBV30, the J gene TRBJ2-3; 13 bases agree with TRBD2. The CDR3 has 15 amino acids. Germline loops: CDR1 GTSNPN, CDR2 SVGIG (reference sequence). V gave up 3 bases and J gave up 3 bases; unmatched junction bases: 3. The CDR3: CAWSPGLAGTDTQYF. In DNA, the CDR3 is TGTGCCTGGAGCCCGGGACTAGCGGGAACAGATACGCAGTATTTT.

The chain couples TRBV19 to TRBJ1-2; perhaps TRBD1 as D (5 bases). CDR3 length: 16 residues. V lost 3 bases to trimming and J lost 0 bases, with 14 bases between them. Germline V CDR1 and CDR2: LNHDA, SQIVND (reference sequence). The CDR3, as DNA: TGTGCCAGTAGTATCCCCCGCAGGGCCTCTAACTATGGCTACACCTTC. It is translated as CASSIPRRASNYGYTF.

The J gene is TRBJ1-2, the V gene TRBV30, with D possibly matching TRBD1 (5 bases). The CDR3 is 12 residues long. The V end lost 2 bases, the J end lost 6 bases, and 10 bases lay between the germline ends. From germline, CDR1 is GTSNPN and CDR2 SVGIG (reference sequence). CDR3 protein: CAWSRQTDGYTF. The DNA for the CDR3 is TGTGCCTGGAGTCGACAGACAGATGGCTACACCTTC. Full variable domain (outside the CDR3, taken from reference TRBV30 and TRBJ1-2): SQTIHQWPATLVQPVGSPLSLECTVEGTSNPNLYWYRQAAGRGLQLLFYSVGIGQISSEVPQNLSASRPQDRQFILSSKKLLLSDSGFYLCAWSRQTDGYTFGSGTRLTVV.

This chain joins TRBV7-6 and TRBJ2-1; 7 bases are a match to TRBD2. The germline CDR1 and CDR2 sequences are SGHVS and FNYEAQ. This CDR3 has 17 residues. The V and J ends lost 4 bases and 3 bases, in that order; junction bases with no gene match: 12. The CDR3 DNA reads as TGTGCCAGCAGCTCTTTACCCCGCGGGGAGGGCTACAATGAGCAGTTCTTC. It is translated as CASSSLPRGEGYNEQFF.

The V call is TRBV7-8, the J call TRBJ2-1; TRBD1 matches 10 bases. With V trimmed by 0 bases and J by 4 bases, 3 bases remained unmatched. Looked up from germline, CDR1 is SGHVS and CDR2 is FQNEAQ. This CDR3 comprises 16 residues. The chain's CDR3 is CASSLALGQGYNEQFF. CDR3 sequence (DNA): TGTGCCAGCAGCTTAGCGCTGGGACAGGGGTACAATGAGCAGTTCTTC.